This entry concerns a single T cell receptor (beta chain). The antigen remains undetermined. This entry is derived from a study of cytomegalovirus exposure and HLA in healthy donors. As for the study in general: The approximately 710 first-cohort repertoires and the 120 or so validation repertoires shared the same platform, a later analysis reported.

Overall study findings and caveats: Diagnosis of cytomegalovirus status made by the classifier reportedly showed high specificity and sensitivity.

Donors were drawn from the approximately 110-subject validation cohort, separate from the roughly 670-subject first cohort. Unmatched junction bases numbered 11, after V lost 5 bases and J lost 5 bases. CDR3 length: 16 residues. Germline CDR1 is SEHNR and CDR2 is FQNEAQ (reference sequence). TCRdb's table, derived via immunoSEQ multiplex PCR, lists solely in-frame clones and lacks some. The sample includes 100,000 to 130,000 clones, 95% of them seen just once. This receptor was identified in a woman aged 18-29 years in good health and CMV-seronegative. The material sequenced was PBMCs. This sequence joins TRBV7-9 and TRBJ2-5, with 10 bases aligning to TRBD1. The CDR3 DNA sequence: TGTGCCAGCAGCCCCGCGACAGGGGGCGGCCTCGAGACCCAGTACTTC. This translates into CASSPATGGGLETQYF.